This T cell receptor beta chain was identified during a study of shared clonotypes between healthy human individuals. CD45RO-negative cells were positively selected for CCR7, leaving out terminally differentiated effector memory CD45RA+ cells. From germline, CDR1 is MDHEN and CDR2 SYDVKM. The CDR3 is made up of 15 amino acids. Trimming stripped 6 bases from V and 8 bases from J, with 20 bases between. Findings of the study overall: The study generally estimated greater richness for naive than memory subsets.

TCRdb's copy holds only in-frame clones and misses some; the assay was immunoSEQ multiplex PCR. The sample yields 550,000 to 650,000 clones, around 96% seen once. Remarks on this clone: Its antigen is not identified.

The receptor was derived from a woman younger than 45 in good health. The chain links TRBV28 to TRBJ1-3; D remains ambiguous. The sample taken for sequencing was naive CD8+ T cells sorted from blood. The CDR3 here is CASSPDPFTGYTIYF. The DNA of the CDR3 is TGTGCCAGCAGCCCAGATCCTTTTACGGGCTACACCATATATTTT.